This is a list of T cell receptor beta chains from one sample in a study of blood T cell repertoires in COVID-19. The table came from immunoSEQ multiplex PCR; TCRdb's copy has only in-frame clones and leaves some out. The data contain 250,000 to 300,000 clones, about 89% of them singletons. Specimen: peripheral blood. Receptors were obtained from a middle-aged woman who had recovered from COVID-19. Both conserved end residues are part of each CDR3. D genes are given only for firm matches. Size values are once, few and many counts, or a class for expanded clones, and some rows have none.

.	TRBV19	TRBJ2-7	.	CASSISPSGEQYF	TGTGCCAGTAGTATCTCCCCATCAGGGGAGCAGTACTTC
.	TRBV19	TRBJ1-2	.	CASSLQDYGYTF	TGTGCCAGTAGTCTTCAGGACTATGGCTACACCTTC
.	TRBV2	TRBJ2-4	.	CASSGGHISKNIQYF	TGTGCCAGCAGTGGGGGCCACATTTCCAAAAACATTCAGTACTTC
.	TRBV30	TRBJ2-7	.	CAWSVATEQYF	TGTGCCTGGAGTGTAGCCACCGAGCAGTACTTC
.	TRBV6-2/TRBV6-3	TRBJ2-1	.	CASSYSGEDGKQFF	TGTGCCAGCAGTTACTCGGGGGAGGACGGGAAGCAGTTCTTC
.	TRBV6-9	TRBJ1-5	.	CASSWWVEGNQPQHF	TGTGCCAGCAGTTGGTGGGTCGAGGGCAATCAGCCCCAGCATTTT
.	TRBV30	TRBJ1-2	.	CAWSVRSGWGYTF	TGTGCCTGGAGTGTACGGAGCGGTTGGGGCTACACCTTC
.	TRBV6-6	TRBJ2-7	TRBD1	CASSSGGLREQYF	TGTGCCAGCAGTTCAGGGGGCTTACGGGAGCAGTACTTC
.	TRBV5-1	TRBJ2-5	.	CASSYQQPAQGETQYF	TGCGCCAGCAGCTATCAACAGCCTGCTCAAGGAGAGACCCAGTACTTC
.	TRBV29-1	TRBJ1-2	.	CSVRKSDINYGYTF	TGCAGCGTTAGGAAGAGCGATATTAACTATGGCTACACCTTC
.	TRBV10-3	TRBJ2-7	.	CAISETSGSYEQYF	TGTGCCATCAGTGAAACTTCCGGGAGCTACGAGCAGTACTTC
.	TRBV2	TRBJ2-2	.	CASSEVVSGPNTGELFF	TGTGCCAGCAGTGAAGTTGTGAGCGGGCCGAACACCGGGGAGCTGTTTTTT
.	TRBV5-5	TRBJ2-5	TRBD1	CASSFEGAGLETQYF	TGTGCCAGCAGCTTCGAGGGGGCCGGCTTGGAGACCCAGTACTTC
once	TRBV27	TRBJ1-2	.	CASSLNSGTYGYTF	TGTGCCAGCAGTTTAAACAGCGGAACCTATGGCTACACCTTC
once	TRBV27	TRBJ2-3	TRBD1	CASSFRARTGAPDTQYF	TGTGCCAGCAGTTTCCGCGCTAGGACAGGGGCCCCAGATACGCAGTATTTT
many	TRBV6-2/TRBV6-3	TRBJ2-2	TRBD2	CASSTGTSGDANTGELFF	TGTGCCAGCAGTACCGGGACTAGCGGGGACGCGAACACCGGGGAGCTGTTTTTT
.	TRBV9	TRBJ2-3	.	CASSVARTDTQYF	TGTGCCAGCAGCGTCGCTAGGACAGATACGCAGTATTTT
.	TRBV4-2	TRBJ2-1	TRBD2	CASSQELAGVGEQFF	TGTGCCAGCAGCCAAGAGCTAGCGGGAGTGGGTGAGCAGTTCTTC
.	TRBV5-5	TRBJ1-4	TRBD1	CASSLRTGRKATNEKLFF	TGTGCCAGCAGCCTCCGGACAGGGAGGAAAGCAACTAATGAAAAACTGTTTTTT
.	TRBV5-1	TRBJ2-6	.	CASSLEGQSSGANVLTF	TGCGCCAGCAGCTTGGAAGGACAGAGCTCTGGGGCCAACGTCCTGACTTTC
.	TRBV5-5	TRBJ1-2	TRBD1	CASSLVPGQIIYGYTF	TGTGCCAGCAGCTTGGTACCGGGACAGATAATATATGGCTACACCTTC
few	TRBV11-3	TRBJ2-3	TRBD2	CASSLDLGGRANTQYF	TGTGCCAGCAGCTTAGATCTCGGGGGGAGGGCCAATACGCAGTATTTT
once	TRBV18	TRBJ2-3	.	CASSPMRDTQYF	TGTGCCAGCTCACCGATGAGGGATACGCAGTATTTT
once	TRBV6-2/TRBV6-3	TRBJ1-4	.	CASSYSLRELFF	TGTGCCAGCAGTTACTCTCTACGCGAACTGTTTTTT
once	TRBV7-2	TRBJ2-3	TRBD2	CASSLAPTSGSAADTQYF	TGTGCCAGCAGCTTAGCCCCGACTAGCGGGAGCGCCGCAGATACGCAGTATTTT
.	TRBV5-1	TRBJ2-3	.	CASSFGQDGGTQYF	TGCGCCAGCAGCTTTGGCCAAGACGGGGGTACGCAGTATTTT
.	TRBV3-1/TRBV3-2	TRBJ2-2	TRBD2	CASSHAASGNTGELFF	TGTGCCAGCAGCCATGCGGCTAGCGGGAACACCGGGGAGCTGTTTTTT
.	TRBV5-6	TRBJ1-4	TRBD1	CASSLRGRGEKLFF	TGTGCCAGCAGCTTAAGGGGGCGAGGTGAAAAACTGTTTTTT
.	TRBV29-1	TRBJ2-1	.	CSVPGGGGGAYNEQFF	TGCAGCGTACCCGGCGGGGGCGGAGGGGCCTACAATGAGCAGTTCTTC
.	TRBV5-4	TRBJ2-5	.	CASSFRQAVQETQYF	TGTGCCAGCAGCTTCCGACAGGCCGTGCAAGAGACCCAGTACTTC
.	TRBV4-1	TRBJ2-3	.	CASSQMGGGYTDTQYF	TGCGCCAGCAGCCAAATGGGAGGGGGTTACACAGATACGCAGTATTTT
.	TRBV4-1	TRBJ1-5	.	CASSQDPPGVRSGNQPQHF	TGCGCCAGCAGCCAAGATCCGCCCGGAGTCCGGAGCGGCAATCAGCCCCAGCATTTT
.	TRBV18	TRBJ2-4	TRBD2	CASSPPGLPNIQYF	TGTGCCAGCTCACCACCGGGACTACCAAACATTCAGTACTTC
.	TRBV10-3	TRBJ2-3	.	CAISPRETLSTDTQYF	TGTGCCATCAGCCCCCGGGAGACTCTCAGCACAGATACGCAGTATTTT
.	TRBV7-3	TRBJ2-1	TRBD2	CASSPSGSLYNEQFF	TGTGCCAGCAGCCCTAGCGGGAGCCTCTACAATGAGCAGTTCTTC
.	TRBV5-4	TRBJ2-5	TRBD1	CASSSGGDRAGKETQYF	TGTGCCAGCAGCAGTGGGGGGGACAGGGCGGGAAAGGAGACCCAGTACTTC
.	TRBV2	TRBJ2-3	TRBD2	CASSRKGSGNTDTQYF	TGTGCCAGCTCCCGTAAGGGTAGCGGGAACACAGATACGCAGTATTTT
.	TRBV10-1	TRBJ2-3	TRBD2	CASNKPSGENTDTQYF	TGCGCCAGCAACAAACCTAGCGGGGAAAACACAGATACGCAGTATTTT
.	TRBV4-1	TRBJ2-5	TRBD2	CASSQDLLAGQETQYF	TGCGCCAGCAGCCAAGATCTGCTAGCGGGACAAGAGACCCAGTACTTC
.	TRBV29-1	TRBJ2-7	.	CSAHSGLTYEQYF	TGCAGCGCCCACTCCGGACTTACCTACGAGCAGTACTTC
.	TRBV5-1	TRBJ1-2	TRBD1	CASSLGDRELLLGYTF	TGCGCCAGCAGCTTGGGGGACAGGGAACTACTACTTGGCTACACCTTC
once	TRBV9	TRBJ1-5	TRBD1	CASSVGTGMSQPQHF	TGTGCCAGCAGCGTCGGGACAGGGATGAGTCAGCCCCAGCATTTT
.	TRBV18	TRBJ2-7	TRBD1	CASSPDRASVDEQYF	TGTGCCAGCTCCCCAGACAGGGCTTCCGTGGACGAGCAGTACTTC
.	TRBV10-3	TRBJ2-2	.	CAISESGGQSNTGELFF	TGTGCCATCAGTGAGTCGGGGGGACAGTCGAACACCGGGGAGCTGTTTTTT
.	TRBV4-2	TRBJ1-5	.	CASSQVSGGKPQHF	TGTGCCAGCAGCCAAGTTTCGGGGGGAAAGCCCCAGCATTTT
.	TRBV7-3	TRBJ2-2	.	CASSPAGSTGELFF	TGTGCCAGCAGCCCCGCAGGGTCCACCGGGGAGCTGTTTTTT
.	TRBV5-4	TRBJ2-2	TRBD2	CASSIAGNTGELFF	TGTGCCAGCAGCATAGCGGGGAACACCGGGGAGCTGTTTTTT
.	TRBV2	TRBJ2-2	TRBD2	CASSASGRAMNTGELFF	TGTGCCAGCAGTGCTAGCGGGAGGGCCATGAACACCGGGGAGCTGTTTTTT
.	TRBV28	TRBJ2-1	.	CASSFLVGAEQFF	TGTGCCAGCAGTTTTTTGGTCGGTGCAGAGCAGTTCTTC
.	TRBV4-2	TRBJ2-5	.	CASSQTTGETQYF	TGTGCCAGCAGCCAGACCACAGGGGAGACCCAGTACTTC
.	TRBV11-3	TRBJ2-3	.	CASRRGGYGTDTQYF	TGTGCCAGCAGGAGGGGAGGCTATGGGACAGATACGCAGTATTTT
.	TRBV29-1	TRBJ1-4	TRBD1	CSIRQGNEKLFF	TGCAGCATAAGACAGGGGAATGAAAAACTGTTTTTT
.	TRBV27	TRBJ1-1	.	CASSLSRITEAFF	TGTGCCAGCAGTTTATCCAGGATCACTGAAGCTTTCTTT
.	TRBV5-1	TRBJ2-7	TRBD2	CASSPGTSGVHEQYF	TGCGCCAGCAGCCCCGGGACTAGCGGGGTCCACGAGCAGTACTTC
.	TRBV7-9	TRBJ2-2	TRBD1	CASSLYRGGRTGELFF	TGTGCCAGCAGCTTATATAGAGGGGGCCGCACCGGGGAGCTGTTTTTT
.	TRBV7-8	TRBJ1-5	TRBD1	CASSLIRGRGQPQHF	TGTGCCAGCAGCCTCATCAGGGGGCGCGGGCAGCCCCAGCATTTT
.	TRBV4-1	TRBJ2-5	TRBD2	CASSRHLGLAGDTQYF	TGCGCCAGCAGCCGCCACCTGGGACTAGCGGGGGATACCCAGTACTTC
.	TRBV7-2	TRBJ2-5	.	CASSLVVAGKETQYF	TGTGCCAGCAGCTTAGTAGTTGCGGGGAAAGAGACCCAGTACTTC
.	TRBV14	TRBJ2-7	TRBD1	CASSLFPPPGGLGQPTYEQYF	TGTGCCAGCAGCCTGTTCCCCCCCCCAGGGGGCTTGGGACAACCCACCTACGAGCAGTACTTC
.	TRBV6-5	TRBJ2-7	TRBD2	CASSYERGAYEQYF	TGTGCCAGCAGTTACGAGCGGGGGGCCTACGAGCAGTACTTC